These 22 T cell receptor beta chains share one sample of origin, sequenced in a study of shared clonotypes between healthy human individuals. Libraries were prepared by immunoSEQ multiplex PCR; TCRdb keeps only in-frame clonotypes and omits some of them. In the table there are hundreds of thousands of clones, around 67% of which are singletons. Sample: memory CD4+ T cells sorted from blood. Specified subset: CD45RA-negative fraction. Receptor source: a woman in her twenties or thirties in good health.

V and J are TRBV10-2 and TRBJ1-2; D remains ambiguous. CDR3 length equals 14 residues. Between the trimmed V and J ends, which lost 0 bases and 0 bases, there was a span of 5 bases. Germline assignment: CDR1 WSHSY and CDR2 SAAADI. CDR3 bases: TGCGCCAGCAGTGAGTCGGCGGCTAACTATGGCTACACCTTC. This sequence encodes CASSESAANYGYTF.

The CDR3, as DNA: TGTGCCAGCAGTTCTACATACCGGGCCCAGCATTTT. Translating it yields CASSSTYRAQHF. The rearrangement links TRBV28 to TRBJ1-5; no reliable D call. V gave up 4 bases and J gave up 11 bases, with 12 bases separating them. This CDR3 contains 12 residues. Germline V gene data show CDR1 as MDHEN and CDR2 as SYDVKM.

The V gene is TRBV7-9, the J gene TRBJ2-7, with D tentatively TRBD1 (5 bases). The CDR3 is 15 amino acids. Germline V gives CDR1 SEHNR, CDR2 FQNEAQ (reference sequence). Deletions cut 1 base from V and 0 bases from J, with 10 bases between. DNA for the CDR3: TGTGCCAGCAGCTTAGGGACAAAAAACTCCTACGAGCAGTACTTC. It encodes CASSLGTKNSYEQYF.

The chain is built from TRBV6-1 and TRBJ2-1; 7 positions agree with TRBD2. The CDR3 is 14 residues long. Unmatched junction bases numbered 10, after V lost 8 bases and J lost 6 bases. CDR1 and CDR2 from the germline V gene are MNHNS and SASEGT. In nucleotides, the CDR3 is TGTGCCAGCCAGTCCAGCGGGATGATCAATGAGCAGTTCTTC. Its translation is CASQSSGMINEQFF.

The chain's CDR3 is CASRTRQGLNYGYTF. In DNA, the CDR3 is TGTGCCAGCAGAACCCGACAGGGGTTAAACTATGGCTACACCTTC. The chain carries TRBV27 and TRBJ1-2; 8 bases are shared with TRBD1. Per the germline V gene, CDR1 is MNHEY and CDR2 is SMNVEV (reference sequence). V shed 6 bases and J 2 bases; nucleotides not matched to a gene: 8. There are 15 residues in the CDR3.

Comment on this clone: One junction end does not reproduce the germline sequence, and a read error may be involved. The chain is built from TRBV28 and TRBJ2-7, with 7 bases aligning to TRBD2. The CDR3 totals 12 residues. In germline, CDR1 is MDHEN, CDR2 SYDVKM. In nucleotides, the CDR3 is TGTGCCAGCAGTTTATGGGGGACTAACGCGGACTTC. This translates into CASSLWGTNADF.

The rearrangement links TRBV28 to TRBJ1-2; no clear D gene. V lost 1 base to trimming and J lost 5 bases, with 8 bases between them. CDR1 and CDR2 from the germline V gene are MDHEN and SYDVKM. This CDR3 has 13 amino acids. The CDR3 DNA follows: TGTGCCAGCAGTTTATCCCGATGGTATGGCTACACCTTC. Its translation is CASSLSRWYGYTF.

V and J are TRBV4-1 and TRBJ2-3, with 8 nucleotides matching TRBD2. V lost 0 bases to trimming and J lost 3 bases; unmatched junction nucleotides: 8. Per the germline V gene, CDR1 is MGHRA and CDR2 is YSYEKL. The CDR3 loop spans 17 amino acids. CDR3 region: CASSQDKGGRRTDTQYF. The CDR3 DNA reads TGCGCCAGCAGCCAAGATAAGGGCGGGAGGAGGACAGATACGCAGTATTTT.

CDR3 nucleotides: TGCGCCAGCAGTGAGGGAACTAGCGGGCCCTACGAGCAGTACTTC. Its protein is CASSEGTSGPYEQYF. The V call is TRBV10-1, the J call TRBJ2-5, with TRBD2 matching 9 bases. The end of the DNA fits TRBJ2-7 better, so the J call may be wrong. The V gene's germline CDR1 is WNHNN and CDR2 SYGVQD (reference sequence). This CDR3 comprises 15 residues.

The V gene is TRBV2, the J gene TRBJ2-7; TRBD2 matches at 7 bases. Germline V CDR1 and CDR2: SNHLY, FYNNEI. The CDR3 extends over 13 amino acids. Unmatched junction bases numbered 5, after V lost 4 bases and J lost 5 bases. DNA of the CDR3: TGTGCCAGCAGTGTCCGGGGGGTTGACGAGCAGTACTTC. Protein product: CASSVRGVDEQYF.

J is TRBJ2-2 and V is TRBV19, with D tentatively TRBD2 (5 bases). Looked up from germline, CDR1 is LNHDA and CDR2 is SQIVND (reference sequence). The CDR3 covers 14 residues. Trimming left V 6 bases short and J 6 bases short, with 14 bases between. CDR3 nucleotides: TGTGCCAGTAGCAGATCCACGGGGTCCGGGGAGCTGTTTTTT. Translation: CASSRSTGSGELFF. Full variable domain (missing parts from reference TRBV19 and TRBJ2-2): DGGITQSPKYLFRKEGQNVTLSCEQNLNHDAMYWYRQDPGQGLRLIYYSQIVNDFQKGDIAEGYSVSREKKESFPLTVTSAQKNPTAFYLCASSRSTGSGELFFGEGSRLTVL.

This clone showed up just once. The chain couples TRBV19 to TRBJ2-7; no clear D gene. Germline-derived CDR1 and CDR2 are LNHDA and SQIVND (reference sequence). The CDR3 has 15 amino acids. Trimming cost V 3 bases and J 1 base, with 13 bases left between them. CDR3 sequence: CASSIGQHRSYEQYF. The CDR3 nucleotides are TGTGCCAGTAGTATTGGTCAGCACCGATCCTACGAGCAGTACTTC.

This chain joins TRBV28 and TRBJ2-2; 8 nucleotides agree with TRBD2. V lost 2 bases, J lost 4 bases, and 9 bases stayed unmatched. CDR3 length equals 17 residues. Looked up from germline, CDR1 is MDHEN and CDR2 is SYDVKM. The chain's CDR3 is CASSLKGLVLSTGELFF. The CDR3 region has the DNA TGTGCCAGCAGTTTAAAGGGACTAGTACTTAGCACCGGGGAGCTGTTTTTT.

This chain links TRBV6-6 with TRBJ2-7; a possible D gene is TRBD2 (5 bases). CDR1 and CDR2 (germline): MNHNY, SVGAGI (reference sequence). The CDR3 covers 15 residues. Trimming left V 6 bases short and J 0 bases short, with 15 bases between. This chain's CDR3 is CASSPTSGSSYEQYF. CDR3 DNA: TGTGCCAGCAGCCCAACTAGTGGGAGCTCCTACGAGCAGTACTTC.

This sequence joins TRBV7-3 and TRBJ2-7; D remains ambiguous. CDR1 SGHTA and CDR2 FQGTGA come from the germline V gene. Trimming removed 1 base from V and 4 bases from J, with 5 bases in between. The CDR3 has 12 amino acids. This CDR3 reads CASSLNGYEQYF. The CDR3 DNA reads TGTGCCAGCAGCTTAAATGGGTACGAGCAGTACTTC.

The V gene is TRBV28, the J gene TRBJ1-5; D perhaps matches TRBD1 (6 bases). Germline CDR1 reads MDHEN; CDR2 reads SYDVKM. This CDR3 is 14 amino acids long. The V end lost 8 bases, the J end lost 7 bases, and 18 bases lay between the germline ends. DNA for the CDR3: TGTGCCAGCCTGGGGGGCGCACGGTCCCAGCCCCAGCATTTT. It encodes CASLGGARSQPQHF.

In its sample, this clone was seen a few times. This chain uses TRBV11-3 with TRBJ2-2; D perhaps matches TRBD2 (5 bases). Trimming cost V 0 bases and J 4 bases, with 18 bases left between them. There are 18 residues in the CDR3. CDR1 SGHNT and CDR2 YENEEA come from the germline V gene. The CDR3 DNA reads TGTGCCAGCAGCTTAGATCTTTCGGGCGGGCTTTCCACCGGGGAGCTGTTTTTT. Translating gives CASSLDLSGGLSTGELFF.

This rearrangement joins TRBV28 to TRBJ1-4, with TRBD1 as a possible D gene (6 bases). Trimming removed 7 bases at V and 7 bases at J, with 22 bases between. Per germline, CDR1 MDHEN and CDR2 SYDVKM. This CDR3 spans 16 amino acids. Written as DNA, the CDR3 is TGTGCCAGCACTACAGGGAGAGGTGCTTATGGTGAAAAACTGTTTTTT. Its translation: CASTTGRGAYGEKLFF.

This chain links TRBV30 with TRBJ2-1; D ambiguous. Germline values: CDR1 GTSNPN, CDR2 SVGIG (reference sequence). With 0 bases removed from V and 7 bases from J, the gap between germline ends came to 10 bases. This CDR3 is 13 amino acids long. CDR3 bases: TGTGCCTGGAGTGTAAAGGAGTGGAATGAGCAGTTCTTC. Its protein product is CAWSVKEWNEQFF.

The chain uses TRBV20-1 and TRBJ2-7; D is uncertain. Trimming removed 1 base from V and 3 bases from J, with 4 bases in between. Germline CDR1 reads DFQATT; CDR2 reads SNEGSKA (reference sequence). CDR3 length equals 11 residues. The CDR3 nucleotides read TGCAGTGCTAGAGTGGGCTACGAGCAGTACTTC. The encoded protein is CSARVGYEQYF.

The chain combines TRBV2 with TRBJ1-2, with 7 nucleotides matching TRBD1. The V gene end was trimmed by 5 bases and the J gene end by 3 bases; junction bases not matched to a gene: 3. CDR1 is SNHLY and CDR2 is FYNNEI in the germline V gene. The CDR3 consists of 13 residues. CDR3 in amino acids: CASSLRGDYGYTF. The CDR3 nucleotides are TGTGCCAGCAGTCTCAGGGGGGACTATGGCTACACCTTC.

Only one count was recorded for this clone. This sequence joins TRBV20-1 and TRBJ1-2; D not resolved. The V gene lost 6 bases and the J gene lost 4 bases, with 9 bases spanning the gap. The CDR3 spans 11 residues. Germline V gene data show CDR1 as DFQATT and CDR2 as SNEGSKA (reference sequence). The CDR3 nucleotides are TGCAGTGCCGCCAAAGGCTATGGCTACACCTTC. Protein sequence: CSAAKGYGYTF.